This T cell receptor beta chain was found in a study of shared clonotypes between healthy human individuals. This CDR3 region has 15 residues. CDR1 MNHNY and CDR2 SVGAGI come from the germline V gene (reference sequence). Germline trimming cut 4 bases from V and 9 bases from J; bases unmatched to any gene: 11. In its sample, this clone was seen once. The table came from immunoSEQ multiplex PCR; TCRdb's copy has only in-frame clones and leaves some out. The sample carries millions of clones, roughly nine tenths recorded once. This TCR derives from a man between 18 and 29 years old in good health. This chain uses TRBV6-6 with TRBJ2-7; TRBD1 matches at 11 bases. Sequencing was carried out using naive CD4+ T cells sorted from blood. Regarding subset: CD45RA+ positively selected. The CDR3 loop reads CASSFADRGLRGQYF. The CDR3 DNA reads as TGTGCCAGCAGTTTCGCGGACAGGGGGCTGCGTGGGCAGTACTTC.